The text below deals with one T cell receptor beta chain. The data are from a study of cytomegalovirus exposure and HLA in healthy donors. The PCR made use of 60 Vbeta and 13 Jbeta primers. The protocol was immunoSEQ multiplex PCR, while the TCRdb copy is restricted to in-frame clones and leaves out a portion. The sample contains 170,000 or so clones, 84% of which appear only once. Germline values: CDR1 SGHRS, CDR2 YFSETQ. CDR3 size: 16 residues. V shed 3 bases, J shed 4 bases, and the junction held 12 bases outside the gene matches. V and J are TRBV5-1 and TRBJ1-2, with 7 bases aligning to TRBD1. Input material: PBMCs. This TCR was recovered from a boy between 2 and 15 years old in good health and CMV-seronegative. This chain's CDR3 is CASSWTWGQTTYGYTF. The CDR3 bases are TGCGCCAGCAGCTGGACCTGGGGACAGACAACCTATGGCTACACCTTC.